These 21 T cell receptor beta chains came from one sample sequenced in a study of technical replicates of blood from a handful of donors. Libraries were prepared by immunoSEQ multiplex PCR; TCRdb keeps only in-frame clonotypes and omits some of them. This sample yields roughly 87,000 clones, of which 90% to 95% are seen a single time; about 0.22% belongs to the top ten. Sequencing was performed on T cells isolated from PBMCs. These receptors originate from a human donor in good health.

The chain links TRBV27 to TRBJ1-5; D call uncertain. Deletions cut 4 bases from V and 4 bases from J, with 8 bases between. This CDR3 spans 13 amino acids. Germline assignment: CDR1 MNHEY and CDR2 SMNVEV (reference sequence). The CDR3 sequence: CASSSRLNQPQHF. CDR3 nucleotide sequence: TGTGCCAGCAGTTCCCGACTAAATCAGCCCCAGCATTTT.

The CDR3 is CASSLARDRGPNYGYTF. CDR3 DNA sequence: TGTGCCAGCAGCTTAGCGCGGGACAGGGGGCCCAACTATGGCTACACCTTC. The V and J genes are TRBV7-9 and TRBJ1-2; 12 bases are shared with TRBD1. CDR1 SEHNR and CDR2 FQNEAQ come from the germline V gene (reference sequence). After removal of 0 bases from V and 2 bases from J, the junction contained 4 bases not matched to a gene. The CDR3 length is 17 residues. Supplemented by reference TRBV7-9 and TRBJ1-2, the full variable domain reads DTGVSQNPRHKITKRGQNVTFRCDPISEHNRLYWYRQTLGQGPEFLTYFQNEAQLEKSRLLSDRFSAERPKGSFSTLEIQRTEQGDSAMYLCASSLARDRGPNYGYTFGSGTRLTVV.

This rearrangement joins TRBV6-5 to TRBJ2-1; tentative D call: TRBD2 (5 bases). This CDR3 region has 15 residues. Between the trimmed V and J ends, which lost 5 bases and 0 bases, there was a span of 11 bases. CDR1 MNHEY and CDR2 SVGAGI come from the germline V gene. The DNA for the CDR3 is TGTGCCAGCAGTACGGGATCGAGCTCCTACAATGAGCAGTTCTTC. This encodes CASSTGSSSYNEQFF.

CDR3 in DNA: TGTGCCAGCAAACAGGGAAATAATGAAAAACTGTTTTTT. This sequence encodes CASKQGNNEKLFF. This sequence joins TRBV7-2 and TRBJ1-4, with D tentatively TRBD1 (6 bases). This CDR3 spans 13 amino acids. Per the germline V gene, CDR1 is SGHTA and CDR2 is FQGNSA. The ends were cut back, 7 bases at V and 4 bases at J, with 10 bases in the middle.

The CDR3 DNA reads TGTGCCTATGAGGGACAGCACGGGACTGAAGCTTTCTTT. Amino acid sequence: CAYEGQHGTEAFF. The rearrangement uses TRBV30 and TRBJ1-1; the match to TRBD1 covers 7 bases. The CDR3 has 13 residues. The V gene's germline CDR1 is GTSNPN and CDR2 SVGIG (reference sequence). The V and J ends lost 7 bases and 5 bases, in that order; junction bases with no gene match: 10.

The chain carries TRBV19 and TRBJ1-1; 9 nucleotides match TRBD1. V shed 10 bases, J shed 5 bases, and the junction held 8 bases outside the gene matches. The CDR3 covers 13 residues. Germline V gives CDR1 LNHDA, CDR2 SQIVND (reference sequence). CDR3 protein: CATTATGGTEAFF. The CDR3, as DNA: TGTGCCACCACTGCGACAGGGGGGACTGAAGCTTTCTTT.

The V call is TRBV30, the J call TRBJ2-7; D gene uncertain. This CDR3 region has 13 residues. V was trimmed by 3 bases and J by 3 bases, leaving 12 bases between them. Germline CDR1 is GTSNPN and CDR2 is SVGIG (reference sequence). CDR3 nucleotide sequence: TGTGCCTGGAGCTACTTGGGCGTCTACGAGCAGTACTTC. Translation gives CAWSYLGVYEQYF.

This clone occurred once. J is TRBJ2-1 and V is TRBV5-1; D not resolved. The germline V and J ends were trimmed by 4 bases and 4 bases, with 3 bases remaining between them. The CDR3 runs 11 residues. Germline assignment: CDR1 SGHRS and CDR2 YFSETQ. The CDR3 reads CASSEYNEQFF. CDR3 DNA: TGCGCCAGCAGCGAGTACAATGAGCAGTTCTTC.

The J gene is TRBJ2-6, the V gene TRBV18; 8 bases align to TRBD1. In germline, CDR1 is KGHSH, CDR2 LQKENI. The CDR3 runs to 18 residues. Trimming at V came to 5 bases and at J to 0 bases, leaving 9 bases not matched to a gene. CDR3 residues: CASSITGGPSSGANVLTF. CDR3 bases: TGTGCCAGCTCAATAACAGGGGGTCCAAGCTCTGGGGCCAACGTCCTGACTTTC.

The chain employs TRBV19 and TRBJ2-4, with TRBD2 matching 10 bases. Per germline, CDR1 LNHDA and CDR2 SQIVND (reference sequence). J gave up 0 bases and V 0 bases, and 11 bases lay outside the gene matches. The CDR3 sequence is 20 residues long. The CDR3 coding sequence is TGTGCCAGTAGTATAGAGGCGGCTAGCGGGGGACTAACAGCCAAAAACATTCAGTACTTC. As protein: CASSIEAASGGLTAKNIQYF.

The CDR3 DNA is TGTGCCAGCAGGCGACAGGGGTATTCGACGGGTGAAAAACTGTTTTTT. The encoded protein is CASRRQGYSTGEKLFF. This sequence joins TRBV4-2 and TRBJ1-4, with 8 bases lining up with TRBD1. There are 16 residues in the CDR3. CDR1 is LGHNA, CDR2 YNFKEQ, per germline. The V gene end was trimmed by 6 bases and the J gene end by 7 bases; junction bases not matched to a gene: 13.

The V gene is TRBV7-9, the J gene TRBJ2-1; perhaps TRBD1 as D (5 bases). In germline, CDR1 is SEHNR, CDR2 FQNEAQ (reference sequence). The CDR3 length is 12 residues. Trimming removed 7 bases at V and 1 base at J, with 5 bases between. The CDR3 region has the DNA TGTGCCAGCACAGGGTCCTACAATGAGCAGTTCTTC. Translated, it gives CASTGSYNEQFF.

The chain is built from TRBV28 and TRBJ2-7; no clear D. V shed 2 bases and J shed 3 bases, with 8 bases lying between them. Per the germline V gene, CDR1 is MDHEN and CDR2 is SYDVKM. The length of the CDR3 is 13 residues. The CDR3 region is CASSLIRSYEQYF. In DNA, the CDR3 is TGTGCCAGCAGTTTAATCCGCAGCTACGAGCAGTACTTC.

The J gene is TRBJ1-5, the V gene TRBV18, with D hard to call. The CDR3 runs to 16 residues. V lost 6 bases and J lost 0, with 15 bases in between. Germline loops: CDR1 KGHSH, CDR2 LQKENI. As DNA, the CDR3 is TGTGCCAGCTCGCTAAGCCGGGATAATAGCAATCAGCCCCAGCATTTT. It yields the protein CASSLSRDNSNQPQHF. Filled out from reference TRBV18 and TRBJ1-5, the complete variable domain reads NAGVMQNPRHLVRRRGQEARLRCSPMKGHSHVYWYRQLPEEGLKFMVYLQKENIIDESGMPKERFSAEFPKEGPSILRIQQVVRGDSAAYFCASSLSRDNSNQPQHFGDGTRLSIL.

This chain uses TRBV9 with TRBJ2-7; TRBD2 is a possible D gene (6 bases). Germline V lookup: CDR1 SGDLS, CDR2 YYNGEE. The CDR3 extends over 15 amino acids. Trimming shortened V by 4 bases and J by 2 bases, and 16 bases separated the two germline ends. CDR3 in amino acids: CASSLSEGNPYEQYF. The CDR3 coding sequence is TGTGCCAGCAGCCTGTCGGAGGGGAATCCCTACGAGCAGTACTTC.

The V call is TRBV1, the J call TRBJ2-7; TRBD2 was called by the table and not checked on the DNA. TRBV1 is assigned pseudogene status. This CDR3 has 18 residues. The CDR3 region is CTSSQGQLGLASPYEQYF. Written as DNA, the CDR3 is TGCACCAGCAGCCAAGGCCAACTCGGGCTAGCGAGCCCCTACGAGCAGTACTTC.

The CDR3 is CAASGVSGTLSDNEQFF. CDR3 nucleotide sequence: TGTGCCGCCTCCGGTGTTAGCGGGACTCTCTCGGACAATGAGCAGTTCTTC. The J gene is TRBJ2-1, the V gene TRBV15, with 8 bases fitting TRBD2. Per germline, CDR1 LNHNV and CDR2 YYDKDF (reference sequence). The CDR3 runs 17 residues. With 11 bases clipped from V and 5 bases from J, the junction kept 20 bases outside the gene matches.

This chain links TRBV29-1 with TRBJ2-7, with TRBD1 identical over 7 bases. CDR1 and CDR2 from the germline V gene are SQVTM and ANQGSEA. The CDR3 runs 13 residues. The V segment lost 4 bases and the J segment 5 bases; nucleotides outside the gene matches: 8. As DNA, the CDR3 is TGCAGCGTTGCTCCCGGGACAGTCAACGAGCAGTACTTC. Translating it yields CSVAPGTVNEQYF.

Written as DNA, the CDR3 is TGTGCCAGCAGCTGGCCCCAGGAAGAGACCCAGTACTTC. This gives the protein CASSWPQEETQYF. The V and J genes are TRBV5-4 and TRBJ2-5; D remains unclear. Germline CDR1 reads SGHNT; CDR2 reads YYREEE (reference sequence). The CDR3 sequence is 13 residues long. Trimming cost V 3 bases and J 3 bases, with 9 bases left between them.

This rearrangement joins TRBV19 to TRBJ2-7; possible D gene TRBD1, 5 bases. The V and J ends lost 1 base and 4 bases respectively, with 11 bases between them. This CDR3 is 14 amino acids long. Germline CDR1 is LNHDA and CDR2 is SQIVND (reference sequence). Here the CDR3 reads CASSIGMGPYEQYF. The CDR3 region has the DNA TGTGCCAGTAGTATAGGGATGGGGCCTTACGAGCAGTACTTC.

The genes are TRBV18 and TRBJ2-1, with 9 bases that match TRBD2. Germline assignment: CDR1 KGHSH and CDR2 LQKENI. The trim removed 0 bases at V and 7 bases at J, leaving 4 bases unmatched. The CDR3 covers 15 residues. The CDR3 here is CASSPPSGRGNEQFF. The CDR3 DNA follows: TGTGCCAGCTCACCACCTAGCGGGAGAGGGAATGAGCAGTTCTTC.